The present TCR beta chain was sequenced within a study of spatial heterogeneity in lung cancer. As for time point: blood at routine non-recurrence follow-up after resection. The authors sequenced whole RNA from tumor, nontumor lung or frozen PBMC without sorting. Via MiXCR, TCRdb re-called the 5' RACE reads, giving one row per CDR3 protein. The top ten hold roughly 20% of the sample, which has 18,000 or so distinct CDR3 sequences, over 9% seen once. Sample: PBMCs, taken at follow-up. This TCR was recovered from a male donor with early-stage non-small cell lung cancer.

The DNA for the CDR3 is TGTGCCAGCAGTGACAGCTACGAGCAGTACTTC. As protein: CASSDSYEQYF. The chain joins TRBV6-2 or TRBV6-3 to TRBJ2-7; D may be TRBD1 (5 bases). The CDR3 length is 11 residues. With 5 bases removed from V and 3 bases from J, the gap between germline ends came to 5 bases. The germline gives CDR1 MNHEY, CDR2 SVGEGT.